Below are 29 T cell receptor beta chains sequenced from a single sample in a study of T cells in localized non-small cell lung cancer. Here immunoSEQ multiplex PCR was the method, and the copy in TCRdb shows in-frame clones only, minus some. The sample lists roughly 70,000 clones; 85% to 90% were seen once. Sequences were derived from peripheral blood, sampled before any cancer treatment. These receptors originate from a male donor older than 55 with stage III squamous cell lung carcinoma.

This chain joins TRBV18 and TRBJ1-1; 7 bases fit TRBD1. The junction had 13 bases not matched to a gene; V was cut back by 2 bases and J by 4 bases. CDR1 is KGHSH and CDR2 is LQKENI in the germline V gene. There are 17 residues in the CDR3. The CDR3 protein is CASSPSAPGGWGTEAFF. The CDR3, as DNA: TGTGCCAGCTCACCAAGCGCTCCAGGGGGTTGGGGCACTGAAGCTTTCTTT.

The chain is built from TRBV9 and TRBJ1-1, with a weak D call TRBD1 (6 bases). CDR1 and CDR2 from the germline V gene are SGDLS and YYNGEE. V lost 0 bases and J 0 bases, leaving 15 bases between the germline ends. CDR3 size: 17 residues. The CDR3: CASSVALTGFVNTEAFF. For the CDR3, the DNA is TGTGCCAGCAGCGTAGCGTTGACAGGTTTTGTGAACACTGAAGCTTTCTTT.

The chain uses TRBV6-1 and TRBJ2-5; the D is unclear. The CDR3 loop spans 14 amino acids. V was trimmed by 4 bases and J by 7 bases, leaving 16 bases between them. Germline CDR1 MNHNS, CDR2 SASEGT. CDR3 sequence (DNA): TGTGCCAGCAGTGTTGAGTTAGGGCCCTGGACCCAGTACTTC. Translating gives CASSVELGPWTQYF.

J is TRBJ1-5 and V is TRBV19, with 7 positions matching TRBD1. The CDR3 spans 15 residues. V shed 4 bases, J shed 4 bases, and the junction held 7 bases outside the gene matches. Germline V CDR1 and CDR2: LNHDA, SQIVND (reference sequence). CDR3 in amino acids: CASSTMTGSNQPQHF. The CDR3 DNA is TGTGCCAGTAGTACTATGACAGGGTCGAATCAGCCCCAGCATTTT.

This chain connects TRBV4-2 to TRBJ2-5, with D hard to call. The CDR3 extends over 14 amino acids. CDR1 LGHNA and CDR2 YNFKEQ come from the germline V gene. Trimming removed 0 bases from V and 6 bases from J, with 11 bases in between. The chain's CDR3 is CASSQDRNQKTQYF. CDR3 sequence (DNA): TGTGCCAGCAGCCAAGATAGAAATCAGAAGACCCAGTACTTC.

This chain uses TRBV14 with TRBJ2-7; 7 bases match TRBD1. With 0 bases clipped from V and 0 bases from J, the junction kept 14 bases outside the gene matches. Germline V gene lookup returns CDR1 SGHDN and CDR2 FVKESK. This CDR3 is built from 19 residues. CDR3 sequence reads: CASSQEKVAWTGVSYEQYF. In DNA form, the CDR3 reads TGTGCCAGCAGCCAAGAGAAGGTTGCTTGGACAGGTGTCTCCTACGAGCAGTACTTC.

The chain uses TRBV9 and TRBJ1-1; no definite D call. The CDR3 has 14 residues. Trimming removed 0 bases from V and 7 bases from J, with 13 bases in between. Per germline, CDR1 SGDLS and CDR2 YYNGEE. CDR3 protein: CASSVVRAPSEAFF. In nucleotides, the CDR3 is TGTGCCAGCAGCGTAGTGAGGGCGCCTAGTGAAGCTTTCTTT.

This chain joins TRBV20-1 and TRBJ2-5; 8 nucleotides line up with TRBD1. This CDR3 contains 11 residues. J was trimmed by 4 bases and V by 6 bases; bases with no gene match: 1. Per the germline V gene, CDR1 is DFQATT and CDR2 is SNEGSKA (reference sequence). The chain's CDR3 is CSAGQGETQYF. In DNA form, the CDR3 reads TGCAGTGCCGGACAGGGAGAGACCCAGTACTTC.

This rearrangement joins TRBV7-4 to TRBJ2-7; 8 bases agree with TRBD1. CDR1 SGHVT and CDR2 SQSDAQ come from the germline V gene. The CDR3 is 15 residues long. J was trimmed by 2 bases and V by 4 bases; bases with no gene match: 7. Here the CDR3 DNA reads TGTGCCAGCAGCTGCCCGGACAGGGCCCCCTACGAGCAGTACGTC. Encoded protein: CASSCPDRAPYEQYV.

V is TRBV7-9 and J is TRBJ2-3; TRBD1 or TRBD2 may be the D gene (5 bases each). The ends were cut back, 0 bases at V and 4 bases at J, with 8 bases in the middle. The length of the CDR3 is 14 residues. Per the germline V gene, CDR1 is SEHNR and CDR2 is FQNEAQ (reference sequence). Here the CDR3 reads CASSLAGRPDTQYF. CDR3 coding DNA: TGTGCCAGCAGCTTAGCGGGACGCCCAGATACGCAGTATTTT.

V usage is TRBV18 and J usage is TRBJ2-5; D might be TRBD1 or TRBD2, each matching 6 bases. V lost 1 base, J lost 7 bases, and 7 bases lay in between. There are 12 residues in the CDR3. From germline, CDR1 is KGHSH and CDR2 LQKENI. CDR3 in DNA: TGTGCCAGCTCACCACAGGGGGGGACCCAGTACTTC. This codes for CASSPQGGTQYF.

This chain links TRBV7-9 with TRBJ1-4, with D perhaps TRBD1 (6 bases). The CDR3 runs 18 residues. The germline gives CDR1 SEHNR, CDR2 FQNEAQ (reference sequence). Trimming stripped 1 base from V and 5 bases from J, with 20 bases between. CDR3 residues: CASSLVGGDTDRNEKLFF. The CDR3 bases are TGTGCCAGCAGCTTAGTTGGGGGGGACACTGATAGGAATGAAAAACTGTTTTTT.

The rearrangement links TRBV6-1 to TRBJ1-5; D perhaps matches TRBD1 (5 bases). This CDR3 comprises 15 residues. Trimming took 1 base from V and 3 from J, leaving 10 bases between them. CDR1 is MNHNS, CDR2 SASEGT, per germline. The CDR3 coding sequence is TGTGCCAGCAGTGAAGGGCAGGGCCTCAATCAGCCCCAGCATTTT. Translated, it gives CASSEGQGLNQPQHF.

The chain joins TRBV10-3 to TRBJ2-5; D is uncertain. The closer fit of TRBJ2-7 to the DNA end suggests the J call may be wrong. CDR1 and CDR2 (germline): ENHRY, SYGVKD. The length of the CDR3 is 16 residues. The DNA for the CDR3 is TGTGCCATCAGTGAGAGCAAGCCCCATGTGAACTACGAGCAGTACTTC. It translates to CAISESKPHVNYEQYF.

This chain uses TRBV10-2 with TRBJ2-4; no clear D gene. This CDR3 has 11 amino acids. The V end lost 2 bases, the J end lost 10 bases, and 6 bases lay between the germline ends. Germline CDR1 and CDR2: WSHSY and SAAADI. CDR3 sequence reads: CASSEKRIQYF. The CDR3 bases are TGCGCCAGCAGTGAGAAACGGATTCAGTACTTC.

This chain uses TRBV7-6 with TRBJ2-1; D is possibly TRBD2 (5 bases). Germline CDR1 and CDR2: SGHVS and FNYEAQ. V gave up 5 bases and J gave up 5 bases, with 16 bases separating them. The CDR3 loop spans 15 amino acids. CDR3 sequence (DNA): TGTGCCAGCAGCCTCTCTAGAGGGATCAACAATGAGCAGTTCTTC. This encodes CASSLSRGINNEQFF.

This clone was found once. The same CDR3 also results from other DNA sequences found in this sample. The chain has TRBV5-1 and TRBJ1-2; weak D call: TRBD1 (6 bases). The CDR3 has 15 amino acids. The V gene lost 0 bases and the J gene lost 5 bases, with 14 bases spanning the gap. Germline loops: CDR1 SGHRS, CDR2 YFSETQ. DNA for the CDR3: TGCGCCAGCAGCTTGGAGGGTTGGGGGGCTTATGGCTACACCTTC. Its translation: CASSLEGWGAYGYTF.

The chain's CDR3 is CASSLGTGPNYEQYV. In nucleotides, the CDR3 is TGTGCCAGCAGCTTAGGGACAGGGCCCAACTACGAGCAGTACGTC. The V gene is TRBV11-2, the J gene TRBJ2-7, with 8 bases lining up with TRBD1. V was clipped by 1 base and J by 3 bases; unmatched bases: 5. Germline-derived CDR1 and CDR2 are SGHAT and FQNNGV. CDR3 length equals 15 residues.

CDR3 nucleotide sequence: TGTGCCTGGAGTGTACATGGAAGCAATCAGCCCCAGCATTTT. Translation gives CAWSVHGSNQPQHF. This rearrangement joins TRBV30 to TRBJ1-5; D unclear. Germline CDR1 and CDR2: GTSNPN and SVGIG (reference sequence). V lost 0 bases and J lost 1, with 7 bases in between. The CDR3 totals 14 residues.

V and J are TRBV7-2 and TRBJ1-5; 8 positions match TRBD1. CDR1 and CDR2 (germline): SGHTA, FQGNSA. V gave up 5 bases and J gave up 4 bases; unmatched junction bases: 7. The CDR3 runs to 15 residues. The CDR3 loop is CASSPGRGLNQPQHF. The CDR3 DNA reads TGTGCCAGCAGCCCTGGCAGGGGGCTGAATCAGCCCCAGCATTTT.

V usage is TRBV5-1 and J usage is TRBJ1-4; D gene unclear. V was clipped by 2 bases and J by 5 bases, with 4 bases between them. CDR1 and CDR2 from the germline V gene are SGHRS and YFSETQ. The CDR3 loop spans 12 amino acids. The CDR3 loop reads CASSFANEKLFF. CDR3 nucleotides: TGCGCCAGCAGCTTCGCCAATGAAAAACTGTTTTTT.

The V and J genes are TRBV19 and TRBJ1-2; TRBD1 aligns across 9 bases. V shed 5 bases, J shed 5 bases, and the junction held 9 bases outside the gene matches. Germline CDR1 LNHDA, CDR2 SQIVND (reference sequence). The CDR3 contains 15 residues. CDR3 amino acids: CASSSVGQGSYGYTF. For the CDR3, the DNA is TGTGCCAGTAGTTCGGTCGGACAGGGGTCGTATGGCTACACCTTC.

The chain couples TRBV18 to TRBJ1-1, with 11 bases identical to TRBD1. The CDR3 spans 16 residues. Germline V gene lookup returns CDR1 KGHSH and CDR2 LQKENI. V trimming: 2 bases; J trimming: 5 bases; junction bases outside the gene matches: 7. The CDR3 coding sequence is TGTGCCAGCTCACCATTGTCCGGGACAGGGGGGACTGAAGCTTTCTTT. Translation: CASSPLSGTGGTEAFF.

This chain uses TRBV19 with TRBJ2-5; perhaps TRBD2 as D (5 bases). The V and J ends lost 3 bases and 4 bases respectively, with 21 bases between them. Germline V gene data show CDR1 as LNHDA and CDR2 as SQIVND (reference sequence). There are 17 residues in the CDR3. The chain's CDR3 is CASSIWPSGGLGETQYF. The CDR3 DNA follows: TGTGCCAGTAGTATCTGGCCGTCAGGAGGTTTGGGAGAGACCCAGTACTTC.

The J gene is TRBJ2-7, the V gene TRBV6-5, with TRBD1 matching 10 bases. The V and J ends lost 8 bases and 2 bases, in that order; junction bases with no gene match: 9. Germline lookup yields CDR1 MNHEY and CDR2 SVGAGI. This CDR3 region has 15 residues. The chain's CDR3 is CASLRSGQGTYEQYF. The CDR3 region has the DNA TGTGCCAGCCTCCGATCGGGACAGGGGACCTACGAGCAGTACTTC.

The rearrangement joins TRBV7-9 to TRBJ1-1; D remains ambiguous. CDR3 size: 16 residues. Deletions cut 2 bases from V and 0 bases from J, with 13 bases between. Germline CDR1 SEHNR, CDR2 FQNEAQ (reference sequence). The CDR3: CASSLSDPNLNTEAFF. For the CDR3, the DNA is TGTGCCAGCAGCTTAAGTGACCCAAACTTGAACACTGAAGCTTTCTTT.

The J gene is TRBJ2-3, the V gene TRBV11-2; 8 bases align to TRBD2. Looked up from germline, CDR1 is SGHAT and CDR2 is FQNNGV. The CDR3 loop spans 18 amino acids. Unmatched junction bases numbered 15, after V lost 4 bases and J lost 3 bases. CDR3 amino acids: CASSSGGGSSRTTDTQYF. Here the CDR3 DNA reads TGTGCCAGCAGCTCCGGGGGGGGGTCTAGCCGGACTACAGATACGCAGTATTTT.

V and J are TRBV11-2 and TRBJ1-1, with D hard to call. Germline CDR1 is SGHAT and CDR2 is FQNNGV. The CDR3 runs to 17 residues. V lost 3 bases and J 0 bases, leaving 17 bases between the germline ends. DNA of the CDR3: TGTGCCAGCAGCTTCTTCCCCACAAGTCAAATGAACACTGAAGCTTTCTTT. This encodes CASSFFPTSQMNTEAFF.

The chain combines TRBV27 with TRBJ2-7; possibly TRBD1 for D (5 bases). CDR1 and CDR2 (germline): MNHEY, SMNVEV (reference sequence). There are 13 residues in the CDR3. With 2 bases removed from V and 3 bases from J, the gap between germline ends came to 8 bases. The CDR3 sequence is CASSLSQGYEQYV. In DNA, the CDR3 is TGTGCCAGCAGTTTAAGCCAGGGCTACGAGCAGTACGTC.